This T cell receptor (beta chain) derives from a study of T cell repertoires in cytomegalovirus infection. Using its own MiXCR run on the reads, TCRdb lists one record per CDR3 protein. Of 230,000 or so distinct CDR3 sequences in the sample, 15% to 20% were seen once. Sequenced sample: CD8+ T cells from PBMCs. The source of this sequence is a human donor in good health (CMV status not recorded). Some clones in this sample may be carry-over from other donors' samples.

The CDR3 DNA is TGTGCCAGTAGTCCCCTGCTAGGACTCGGTTCAAATGAGCAGTTCTTC. It translates to CASSPLLGLGSNEQFF. The rearrangement uses TRBV19 and TRBJ2-1; TRBD2 is a possible D gene (5 bases). There are 16 residues in the CDR3. Trimming cost V 5 bases and J 7 bases, with 21 bases left between them. CDR1 and CDR2 (germline): LNHDA, SQIVND (reference sequence).